The 21 T cell receptor beta chains in this list originate from one sample, sequenced in a study of response to subunit inactivated influenza vaccine. TCRdb reprocessed the RT-PCR reads via MiXCR and lists one record per CDR3 protein. The sample has about 190,000 distinct CDR3 sequences, around 15% seen once. This sample comprised CD8+ T cells sorted from PBMCs, obtained roughly 5 days after vaccination. The receptor set was obtained from a man aged 45-60 years who received an inactivated influenza vaccine.

This clonotype occurred many times. The gene calls are TRBV19 and TRBJ1-6; D not resolved. The CDR3 is 16 amino acids. V was pared by 5 bases and J by 4 bases, with 15 bases between. Germline-derived CDR1 and CDR2 are LNHDA and SQIVND (reference sequence). The CDR3 region is CASSLEALGYNSPLHF. The CDR3 DNA sequence: TGTGCCAGTAGTTTGGAGGCTCTGGGGTATAATTCACCCCTCCACTTT.

This rearrangement joins TRBV3-1 to TRBJ1-5, with 11 bases aligning to TRBD1. V was clipped by 0 bases and J by 4 bases; unmatched bases: 5. The CDR3 spans 17 residues. Germline V gives CDR1 LGHDT, CDR2 YNNKEL (reference sequence). CDR3 coding DNA: TGTGCCAGCAGCCAAGATCCGGGACAGGGGGTTAATCAGCCCCAGCATTTT. It encodes CASSQDPGQGVNQPQHF. Full variable domain (missing parts from reference TRBV3-1 and TRBJ1-5): DTAVSQTPKYLVTQMGNDKSIKCEQNLGHDTMYWYKQDSKKFLKIMFSYNNKELIINETVPNRFSPKSPDKAHLNLHINSLELGDSAVYFCASSQDPGQGVNQPQHFGDGTRLSIL.

On this clonotype: Possible read error: a much larger clone is one base away. The chain links TRBV28 to TRBJ2-5; 10 bases line up with TRBD2. The CDR3 is 16 residues long. Germline CDR1 is MDHEN and CDR2 is SYDVKM. The CDR3 DNA sequence: TGTGCCAGCAGAAACATAGCGGGGGGACTTCAAGATACCCAGTACTTC. Its protein is CASRNIAGGLQDTQYF.

This clonotype occurred a few times. The gene calls are TRBV27 and TRBJ1-2, with 9 positions matching TRBD1. The CDR3 loop spans 14 amino acids. Unmatched junction bases numbered 4, after V lost 4 bases and J lost 4 bases. Germline assignment: CDR1 MNHEY and CDR2 SMNVEV (reference sequence). CDR3 protein: CASSSGQGGYGYTF. CDR3 sequence (DNA): TGTGCCAGCAGTTCGGGACAGGGAGGCTATGGCTACACCTTC.

This clonotype was observed a handful of times. V is TRBV7-9 and J is TRBJ2-7; D might be TRBD2 (5 bases). The CDR3 covers 13 residues. Germline lookup yields CDR1 SEHNR and CDR2 FQNEAQ (reference sequence). V was clipped by 1 base and J by 4 bases, with 8 bases between them. The CDR3 region is CASSLGEFYEQYF. CDR3 nucleotides: TGTGCCAGCAGCTTAGGGGAGTTTTACGAGCAGTACTTC.

This clonotype was detected ten times or more. This rearrangement joins TRBV4-1 to TRBJ2-1, with no clear D. The length of the CDR3 is 14 residues. Germline-derived CDR1 and CDR2 are MGHRA and YSYEKL. Trimming left V 7 bases short and J 0 bases short, with 10 bases between. CDR3 coding DNA: TGCGCCAGCACCTCTGATCTCTCCTACAATGAGCAGTTCTTC. It translates to CASTSDLSYNEQFF.

In DNA, the CDR3 is TGTGCCAGCAGAGCCTACAGGAGCTCCTATAATTCACCCCTCCACTTT. Protein product: CASRAYRSSYNSPLHF. The chain has TRBV6-1 and TRBJ1-6; a weak D match, TRBD1 (5 bases). The germline V gene has CDR1 MNHNS and CDR2 SASEGT. Trimming removed 6 bases from V and 0 bases from J, with 12 bases in between. This CDR3 is built from 16 residues.

This clonotype was counted a few times. V gene TRBV28 combines with J gene TRBJ1-3; 7 nucleotides match TRBD1. The CDR3 runs to 15 residues. Per the germline V gene, CDR1 is MDHEN and CDR2 is SYDVKM. Unmatched junction bases numbered 5, after V lost 6 bases and J lost 0 bases. DNA for the CDR3: TGTGCCAGCAGAAGGGGACAGAACTCTGGAAACACCATATATTTT. It yields the protein CASRRGQNSGNTIYF.

The gene calls are TRBV6-2 or TRBV6-3 and TRBJ2-5, with 9 bases aligning to TRBD2. V shed 0 bases and J 5 bases; nucleotides not matched to a gene: 7. The germline gives CDR1 MNHEY, CDR2 SVGEGT. The CDR3 is made up of 16 amino acids. The CDR3 nucleotides are TGTGCCAGCAGTTACTCCCTAGCGGGGCACGGTGAGACCCAGTACTTC. It encodes CASSYSLAGHGETQYF.

The chain has TRBV6-6 and TRBJ2-2, with unresolved D. The CDR3 has 11 amino acids. Deletions cut 8 bases from V and 6 bases from J, with 7 bases between. Per germline, CDR1 MNHNY and CDR2 SVGAGI (reference sequence). CDR3 sequence (DNA): TGTGCCAGCCACGGCCCCGGGGAGCTGTTTTTT. This gives the protein CASHGPGELFF.

V and J are TRBV28 and TRBJ2-3; either TRBD1 or TRBD2 may supply D (5 bases each). Trimming pared 7 bases from V and 6 bases from J, leaving 11 bases between. This CDR3 has 12 residues. The germline gives CDR1 MDHEN, CDR2 SYDVKM. This chain's CDR3 is CASKGPSDTQYF. CDR3 nucleotide sequence: TGTGCCAGCAAGGGACCGAGCGATACGCAGTATTTT.

This clonotype was counted a few times. CDR3 protein: CASSVSGTSAYNEQFF. In DNA, the CDR3 is TGTGCCAGCAGCGTGTCCGGGACTAGCGCCTACAATGAGCAGTTCTTC. V usage is TRBV9 and J usage is TRBJ2-1; 10 nucleotides match TRBD2. This CDR3 comprises 16 residues. The germline V gene encodes CDR1 SGDLS and CDR2 YYNGEE. Unmatched junction bases numbered 4, after V lost 2 bases and J lost 2 bases. The full variable domain, rest sourced from reference TRBV9 and TRBJ2-1, is DSGVTQTPKHLITATGQRVTLRCSPRSGDLSVYWYQQSLDQGLQFLIQYYNGEERAKGNILERFSAQQFPDLHSELNLSSLELGDSALYFCASSVSGTSAYNEQFFGPGTRLTVL.

This chain joins TRBV7-9 and TRBJ2-1; 10 bases are shared with TRBD2. The V gene end was trimmed by 4 bases and the J gene end by 4 bases; junction bases not matched to a gene: 7. CDR1 SEHNR and CDR2 FQNEAQ come from the germline V gene (reference sequence). The CDR3 extends over 16 amino acids. For the CDR3, the DNA is TGTGCCAGCAGCTCTTCTCGGACTAGCGGTTACAATGAGCAGTTCTTC. Protein sequence: CASSSSRTSGYNEQFF.

The V call is TRBV2, the J call TRBJ2-6; no reliable D call. V lost 3 bases and J 0 bases, leaving 9 bases between the germline ends. Germline V gene data show CDR1 as SNHLY and CDR2 as FYNNEI. The CDR3 is 16 residues long. CDR3 DNA: TGTGCCAGCAGTGACCTACCCTTCTCTGGGGCCAACGTCCTGACTTTC. The encoded protein is CASSDLPFSGANVLTF.

This clonotype has only a few counts. The chain couples TRBV4-3 to TRBJ1-6; the D gene is possibly TRBD1 (6 bases). CDR1 LGHNA and CDR2 YSLEER come from the germline V gene. V gave up 2 bases and J gave up 4 bases, with 9 bases separating them. This CDR3 is 15 amino acids long. This CDR3 reads CASSQRGLYNSPLHF. In DNA form, the CDR3 reads TGCGCCAGCAGCCAAAGGGGGTTGTATAATTCACCCCTCCACTTT.

V is TRBV12-3 or TRBV12-4 and J is TRBJ1-5; D unresolved. The CDR3 covers 13 residues. Trimming stripped 6 bases from V and 1 base from J, with 7 bases between. DNA of the CDR3: TGTGCCAGCAGCGTTCTGAGCAATCAGCCCCAGCATTTT. Protein product: CASSVLSNQPQHF.

This clonotype was counted between two and nine times. The chain recombines TRBV9 with TRBJ2-5; D perhaps matches TRBD2 (6 bases). The CDR3 consists of 16 residues. V was shortened by 3 bases and J by 5 bases, with 20 bases between the two germline ends. Looked up from germline, CDR1 is SGDLS and CDR2 is YYNGEE. The CDR3 region has the DNA TGTGCCAGCAGCGGAAAGCCCGGGAGTCTTCTGGAGACCCAGTACTTC. Its translation is CASSGKPGSLLETQYF.

This clonotype was observed a few times. The genes are TRBV3-1 and TRBJ2-3; 13 bases match TRBD2. The CDR3 consists of 16 residues. Germline V gene data show CDR1 as LGHDT and CDR2 as YNNKEL (reference sequence). V was clipped by 4 bases and J by 2 bases; unmatched bases: 3. The CDR3 sequence is CASSLLAGGPTDTQYF. CDR3 sequence (DNA): TGTGCCAGCAGCCTACTAGCGGGGGGGCCCACAGATACGCAGTATTTT.

This clonotype has a handful of counts. The V call is TRBV20-1, the J call TRBJ2-7; D call uncertain. The germline V and J ends were trimmed by 6 bases and 3 bases, with 15 bases remaining between them. The CDR3 length is 13 residues. Germline V lookup: CDR1 DFQATT, CDR2 SNEGSKA (reference sequence). CDR3 region: CSARSRQDYEQYF. CDR3 bases: TGCAGTGCGAGATCCCGCCAGGACTACGAGCAGTACTTC.

The table lists this clonotype with a few counts. This sequence joins TRBV29-1 and TRBJ2-5; D is perhaps TRBD1 or TRBD2 (6 bases each). Germline V gene lookup returns CDR1 SQVTM and CDR2 ANQGSEA. This CDR3 comprises 13 residues. V dropped 3 bases and J dropped 5 bases, with 13 bases sitting between them. The CDR3 DNA reads as TGCAGCGTTGAGGAGGGGGTGGGGGAGACCCAGTACTTC. This codes for CSVEEGVGETQYF.

The chain is built from TRBV7-9 and TRBJ2-5; either TRBD1 or TRBD2 may supply D (5 bases each). Germline CDR1 reads SEHNR; CDR2 reads FQNEAQ (reference sequence). V was trimmed by 5 bases and J by 2 bases, leaving 21 bases between them. CDR3 length equals 17 residues. DNA of the CDR3: TGTGCCAGCAGCATCACAACGGCCGGGACGGTGCAAGAGACCCAGTACTTC. It translates to CASSITTAGTVQETQYF.